This T cell receptor beta chain comes out of a study of technical replicates of blood from a handful of donors. This table comes from immunoSEQ multiplex PCR, and its TCRdb copy is limited to in-frame clones, with some not included. This sample has about 82,000 clones, with 85% to 95% found just once. The V gene lost 3 bases and the J gene lost 7 bases, with 16 bases spanning the gap. The germline V gene encodes CDR1 KGHSH and CDR2 LQKENI. This CDR3 has 15 amino acids. The TCR comes from a human donor in good health. The J gene is TRBJ1-3, the V gene TRBV18; D is possibly TRBD1 (5 bases). Material for sequencing was T cells isolated from PBMCs. CDR3 region: CASSPTRDFGNTIYF. CDR3 bases: TGTGCCAGCTCACCCACCCGGGACTTCGGGAACACCATATATTTT.